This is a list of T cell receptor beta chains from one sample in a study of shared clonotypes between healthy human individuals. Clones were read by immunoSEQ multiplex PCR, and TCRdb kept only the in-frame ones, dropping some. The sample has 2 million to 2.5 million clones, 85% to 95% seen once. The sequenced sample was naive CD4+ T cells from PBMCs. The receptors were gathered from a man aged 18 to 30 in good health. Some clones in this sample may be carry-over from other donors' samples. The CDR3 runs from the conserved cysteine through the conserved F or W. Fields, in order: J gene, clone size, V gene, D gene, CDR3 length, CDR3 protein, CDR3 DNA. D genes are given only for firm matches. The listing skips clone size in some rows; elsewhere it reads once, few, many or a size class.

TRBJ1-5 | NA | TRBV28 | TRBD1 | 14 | CASSPDRGGQPQHF | TGTGCCAGCAGTCCAGACAGGGGAGGACAGCCCCAGCATTTT
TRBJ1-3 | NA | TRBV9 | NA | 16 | CASSGSPRSSGNTIYF | TGTGCCAGCAGCGGCAGCCCAAGGAGCTCTGGAAACACCATATATTTT
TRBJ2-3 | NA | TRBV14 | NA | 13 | CASSRTVTDTQYF | TGTGCCAGCAGCCGGACAGTCACAGATACGCAGTATTTT
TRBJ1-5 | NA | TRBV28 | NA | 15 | CASLPGLGQFGPQHF | TGTGCCAGCCTCCCGGGGCTAGGTCAATTCGGGCCCCAGCATTTT
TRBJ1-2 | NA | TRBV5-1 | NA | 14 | CASSLGRQVDGYTF | TGCGCCAGCAGCTTGGGGCGGCAGGTAGATGGCTACACCTTC
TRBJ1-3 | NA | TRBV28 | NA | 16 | CASSLFGVPTGNTIYF | TGTGCCAGCAGTTTATTCGGGGTACCTACTGGAAACACCATATATTTT
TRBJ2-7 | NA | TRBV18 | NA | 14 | CASSRPGVPYEQYF | TGTGCCAGCTCACGCCCAGGGGTCCCCTACGAGCAGTACTTC
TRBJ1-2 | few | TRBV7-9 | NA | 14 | CASSLAGGYNGYTF | TGTGCCAGCAGCTTAGCAGGCGGGTACAATGGCTACACCTTC
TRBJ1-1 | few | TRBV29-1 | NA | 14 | CSVVLFTVNTEAFF | TGCAGCGTTGTTTTGTTTACAGTGAACACTGAAGCTTTCTTT
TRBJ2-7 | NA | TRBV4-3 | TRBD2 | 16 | CASSQEGLAGVYEQYF | TGCGCCAGCAGCCAAGAGGGACTAGCGGGAGTCTACGAGCAGTACTTC
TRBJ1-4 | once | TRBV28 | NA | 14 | CAVGGDAANEKLFF | TGTGCCGTCGGTGGGGATGCTGCTAATGAAAAACTGTTTTTT
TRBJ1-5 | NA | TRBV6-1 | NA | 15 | CASSEVSFWDQPQHF | TGTGCCAGCAGTGAAGTCAGTTTTTGGGATCAGCCCCAGCATTTT
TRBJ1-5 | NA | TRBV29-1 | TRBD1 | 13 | CSAQGASNQPQHF | TGCAGCGCCCAGGGGGCTAGCAATCAGCCCCAGCATTTT
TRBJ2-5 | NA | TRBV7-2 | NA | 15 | CASSYQRVIRETQYF | TGTGCCAGCAGCTACCAACGGGTGATTAGGGAGACCCAGTACTTC
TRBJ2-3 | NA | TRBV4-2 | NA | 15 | CASSQDRHHTDTQYF | TGTGCCAGCAGCCAAGATCGTCACCACACAGATACGCAGTATTTT
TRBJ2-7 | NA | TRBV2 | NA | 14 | CASSGLGRLSEQYF | TGTGCCAGCAGCGGTCTTGGACGTCTCTCCGAGCAGTACTTC
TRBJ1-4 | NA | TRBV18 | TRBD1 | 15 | CASSPLGQGWEKLFF | TGTGCCAGCTCACCACTTGGACAGGGTTGGGAAAAACTGTTTTTT
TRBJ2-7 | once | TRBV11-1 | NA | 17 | CASSLALTGTTSYEQYF | TGTGCCAGCAGCTTAGCGCTAACGGGTACTACCTCCTACGAGCAGTACTTC
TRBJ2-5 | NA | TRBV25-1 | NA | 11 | CASSDRETQYF | TGTGCCAGCAGTGACCGGGAGACCCAGTACTTC
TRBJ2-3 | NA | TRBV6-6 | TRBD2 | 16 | CASSYSAGVEGDTQYF | TGTGCCAGCAGTTACTCAGCGGGAGTGGAAGGAGATACGCAGTATTTT
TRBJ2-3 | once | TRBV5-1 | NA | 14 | CASSSDPRTDTQYF | TGCGCCAGCAGCTCTGACCCCCGTACAGATACGCAGTATTTT
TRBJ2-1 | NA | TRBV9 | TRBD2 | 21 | CASSVSLGLAGGPSSYNEQFF | TGTGCCAGCAGCGTATCCTTGGGGCTAGCGGGAGGCCCCAGCTCCTACAATGAGCAGTTCTTC
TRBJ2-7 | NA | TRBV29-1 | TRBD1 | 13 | CSVGTGGAYEQYF | TGCAGCGTTGGGACAGGGGGGGCCTACGAGCAGTACTTC
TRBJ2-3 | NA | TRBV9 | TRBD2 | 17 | CASSVGGLAPSTDTQYF | TGTGCCAGCAGCGTGGGGGGACTAGCGCCCTCCACAGATACGCAGTATTTT
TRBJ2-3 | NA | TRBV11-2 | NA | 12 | CASRGLADTQYF | TGTGCCAGCCGTGGGCTAGCAGATACGCAGTATTTT
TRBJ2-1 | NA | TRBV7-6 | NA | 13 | CASSLDGRGEQFF | TGTGCCAGCAGCTTAGATGGGCGGGGTGAGCAGTTCTTC
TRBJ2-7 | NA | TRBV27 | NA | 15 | CASSSWAGNSYEQYF | TGTGCCAGCAGTTCGTGGGCAGGTAACTCCTACGAGCAGTACTTC
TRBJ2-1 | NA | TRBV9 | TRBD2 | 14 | CASSVEAGAGEQFF | TGTGCCAGCAGCGTAGAAGCGGGGGCTGGTGAGCAGTTCTTC
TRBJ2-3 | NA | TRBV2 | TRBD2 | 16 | CASSEWGLVAPDTQYF | TGTGCCAGCAGTGAATGGGGACTAGTGGCTCCGGATACGCAGTATTTT
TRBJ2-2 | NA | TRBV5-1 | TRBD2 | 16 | CASSFIAGGSTGELFF | TGCGCCAGCAGCTTTATAGCGGGAGGATCCACCGGGGAGCTGTTTTTT
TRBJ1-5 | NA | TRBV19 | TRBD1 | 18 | CASRLYFGTGGSNQPQHF | TGTGCCAGTAGGCTCTACTTTGGGACAGGGGGCAGCAATCAGCCCCAGCATTTT
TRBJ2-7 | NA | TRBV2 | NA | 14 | CASSDQGRLYEQYF | TGTGCCAGCAGTGACCAGGGCCGGCTGTACGAGCAGTACTTC
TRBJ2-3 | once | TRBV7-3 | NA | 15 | CASSLGGATTDTQYF | TGTGCCAGCAGCTTAGGCGGGGCAACCACAGATACGCAGTATTTT
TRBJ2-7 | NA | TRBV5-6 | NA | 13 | CASSLGGDYEQYF | TGTGCCAGCAGCTTGGGGGGAGACTACGAGCAGTACTTC
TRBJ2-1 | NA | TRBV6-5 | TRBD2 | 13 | CASSYSGTNEQFF | TGTGCCAGCAGTTATAGCGGGACCAATGAGCAGTTCTTC
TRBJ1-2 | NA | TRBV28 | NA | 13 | CASSFRAFYGYTF | TGTGCCAGCAGTTTCAGGGCGTTCTATGGCTACACCTTC
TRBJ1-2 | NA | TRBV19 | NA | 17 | CASSIAQGRVQDYGYTF | TGTGCCAGTAGTATAGCCCAGGGGAGGGTCCAGGACTATGGCTACACCTTC
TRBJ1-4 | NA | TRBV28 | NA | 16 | CASSLNRRGLNEKLFF | TGTGCCAGCAGTTTAAATAGGCGGGGGCTAAATGAAAAACTGTTTTTT
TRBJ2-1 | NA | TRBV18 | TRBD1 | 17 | CASSPPGTGGSYNEQFF | TGTGCCAGCTCACCGCCCGGGACAGGGGGGTCCTACAATGAGCAGTTCTTC
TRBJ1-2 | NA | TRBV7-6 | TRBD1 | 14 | CASSPTNRGSGYTF | TGTGCCAGCTCCCCCACGAACAGGGGTAGTGGCTACACCTTC
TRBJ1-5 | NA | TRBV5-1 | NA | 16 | CASRGQGGGGNQPQHF | TGCGCCAGCAGAGGGCAGGGAGGAGGAGGCAATCAGCCCCAGCATTTT
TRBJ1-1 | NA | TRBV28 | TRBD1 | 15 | CASSTRQGANTEAFF | TGTGCCAGCAGTACTCGACAGGGGGCGAACACTGAAGCTTTCTTT
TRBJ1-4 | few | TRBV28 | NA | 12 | CASSLTNEKLFF | TGTGCCAGCAGTTTAACGAATGAAAAACTGTTTTTT
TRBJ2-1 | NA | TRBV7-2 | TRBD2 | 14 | CASSLAGVYNEQFF | TGTGCCAGCAGCCTAGCGGGAGTGTACAATGAGCAGTTCTTC
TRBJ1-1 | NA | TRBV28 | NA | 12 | CASSFGRTEAFF | TGTGCCAGCAGTTTCGGCCGCACTGAAGCTTTCTTT
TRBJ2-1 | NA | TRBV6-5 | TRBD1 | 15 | CASSQTGVLFNEQFF | TGTGCCAGCAGTCAAACAGGGGTACTTTTTAATGAGCAGTTCTTC
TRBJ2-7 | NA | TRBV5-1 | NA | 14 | CASSLAGTSYEQYF | TGCGCCAGCAGCTTAGCCGGGACATCATACGAACAGTACTTC
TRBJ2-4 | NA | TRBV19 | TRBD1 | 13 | CASSLGQGQIQYF | TGTGCCAGTAGTCTCGGACAGGGGCAAATTCAGTACTTC